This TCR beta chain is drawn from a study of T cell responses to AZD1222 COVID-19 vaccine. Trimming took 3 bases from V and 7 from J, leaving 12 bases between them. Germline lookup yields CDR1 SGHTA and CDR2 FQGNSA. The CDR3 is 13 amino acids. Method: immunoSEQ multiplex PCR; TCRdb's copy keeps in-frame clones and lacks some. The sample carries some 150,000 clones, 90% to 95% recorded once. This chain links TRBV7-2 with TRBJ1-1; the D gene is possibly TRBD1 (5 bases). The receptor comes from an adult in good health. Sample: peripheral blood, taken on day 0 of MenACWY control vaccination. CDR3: CASSLGRDFEAFF. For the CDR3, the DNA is TGTGCCAGCAGCTTGGGCCGGGACTTTGAAGCTTTCTTT. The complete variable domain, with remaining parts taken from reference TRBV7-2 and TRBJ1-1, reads GAGVSQSPSNKVTEKGKDVELRCDPISGHTALYWYRQSLGQGLEFLIYFQGNSAPDKSGLPSDRFSAERTGGSVSTLTIQRTQQEDSAVYLCASSLGRDFEAFFGQGTRLTVV.